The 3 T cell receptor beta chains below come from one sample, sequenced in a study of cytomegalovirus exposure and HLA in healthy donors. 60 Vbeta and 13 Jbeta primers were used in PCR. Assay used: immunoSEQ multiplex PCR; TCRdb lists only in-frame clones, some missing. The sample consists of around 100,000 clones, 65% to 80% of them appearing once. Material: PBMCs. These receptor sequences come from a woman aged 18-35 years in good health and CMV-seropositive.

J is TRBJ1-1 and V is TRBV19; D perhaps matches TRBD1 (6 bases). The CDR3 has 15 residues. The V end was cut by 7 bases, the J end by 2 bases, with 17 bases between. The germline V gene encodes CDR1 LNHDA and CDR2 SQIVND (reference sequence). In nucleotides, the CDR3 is TGTGCCAGTATTAATCATGGACAGAAAAACACTGAAGCTTTCTTT. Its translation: CASINHGQKNTEAFF.

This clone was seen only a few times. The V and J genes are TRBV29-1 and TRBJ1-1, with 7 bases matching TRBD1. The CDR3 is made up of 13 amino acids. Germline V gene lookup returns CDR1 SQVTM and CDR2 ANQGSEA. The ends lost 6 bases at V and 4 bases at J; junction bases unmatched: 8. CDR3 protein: CSVLKGASTEAFF. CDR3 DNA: TGCAGCGTGCTTAAGGGGGCGAGCACTGAAGCTTTCTTT.

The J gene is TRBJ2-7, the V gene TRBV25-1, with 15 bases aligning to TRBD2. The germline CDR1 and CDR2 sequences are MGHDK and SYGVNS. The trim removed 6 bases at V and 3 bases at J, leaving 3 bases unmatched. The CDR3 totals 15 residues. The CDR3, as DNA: TGTGCCAGCAGCGGGACTAGCGGGAGGTACTACGAGCAGTACTTC. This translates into CASSGTSGRYYEQYF.